Presented here are 2 T cell receptor beta chains from one specimen sequenced in a study of blood T cell repertoires in COVID-19. Only in-frame clones appear in the TCRdb table, and some are missing; sequencing was by immunoSEQ multiplex PCR. The table lists over 75,000 clones, around 88% of them singletons. Sequencing used peripheral blood. Every receptor here comes from a human donor in a cohort sampled during active COVID-19.

The genes are TRBV12-3 or TRBV12-4 and TRBJ2-5; unclear D gene. The CDR3 sequence is 11 residues long. The V end was cut by 6 bases, the J end by 7 bases, with 9 bases between. In DNA form, the CDR3 reads TGTGCCAGCAGCCCTAGTGGGACCCAGTACTTC. Encoded protein: CASSPSGTQYF.

The chain employs TRBV11-2 and TRBJ1-2; 7 positions match TRBD1. This CDR3 has 12 residues. Germline V lookup: CDR1 SGHAT, CDR2 FQNNGV. After removal of 6 bases from V and 8 bases from J, the junction contained 6 bases not matched to a gene. CDR3 loop: CASSQEGGGYTF. The CDR3 DNA follows: TGTGCCAGCAGTCAGGAAGGGGGCGGCTACACCTTC.